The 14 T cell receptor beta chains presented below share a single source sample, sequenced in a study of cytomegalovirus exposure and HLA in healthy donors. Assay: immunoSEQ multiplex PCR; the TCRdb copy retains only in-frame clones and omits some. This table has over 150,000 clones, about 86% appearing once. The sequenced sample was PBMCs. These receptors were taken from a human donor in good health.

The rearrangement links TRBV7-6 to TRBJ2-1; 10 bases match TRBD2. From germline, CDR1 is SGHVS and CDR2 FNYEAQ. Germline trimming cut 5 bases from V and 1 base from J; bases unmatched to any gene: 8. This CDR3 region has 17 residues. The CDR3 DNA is TGTGCCAGCAGCCCATCTAGCGGGAGCTTTTCCTACAATGAGCAGTTCTTC. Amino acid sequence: CASSPSSGSFSYNEQFF.

CDR3 in amino acids: CATSLRGGNYGYTF. The CDR3 region has the DNA TGTGCCACCAGTCTCAGAGGAGGAAATTATGGCTACACCTTC. The chain links TRBV15 to TRBJ1-2; no reliable D call. The CDR3 runs to 14 residues. Germline CDR1 reads LNHNV; CDR2 reads YYDKDF (reference sequence). V dropped 6 bases and J dropped 5 bases, with 16 bases sitting between them.

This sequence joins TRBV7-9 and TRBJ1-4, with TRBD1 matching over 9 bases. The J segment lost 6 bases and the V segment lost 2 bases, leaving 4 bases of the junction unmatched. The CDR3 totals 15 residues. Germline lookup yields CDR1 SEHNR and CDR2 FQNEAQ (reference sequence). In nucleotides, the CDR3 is TGTGCCAGCAGCTTACCCGGACAGGGGCATGAAAAACTGTTTTTT. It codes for CASSLPGQGHEKLFF.

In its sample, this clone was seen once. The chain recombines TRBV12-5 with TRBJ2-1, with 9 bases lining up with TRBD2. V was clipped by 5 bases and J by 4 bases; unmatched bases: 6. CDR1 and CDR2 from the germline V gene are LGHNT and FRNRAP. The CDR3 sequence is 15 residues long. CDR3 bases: TGTGCTAGTGGTGATAGCGGGAGATCGTACAATGAGCAGTTCTTC. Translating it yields CASGDSGRSYNEQFF.

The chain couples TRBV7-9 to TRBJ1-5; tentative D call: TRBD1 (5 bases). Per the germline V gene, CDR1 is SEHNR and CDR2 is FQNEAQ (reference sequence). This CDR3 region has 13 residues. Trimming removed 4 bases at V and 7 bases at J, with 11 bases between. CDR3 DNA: TGTGCCAGCAGCTCGACAGTATCCCAGCCCCAGCATTTT. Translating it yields CASSSTVSQPQHF. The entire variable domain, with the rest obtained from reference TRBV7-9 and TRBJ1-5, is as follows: DTGVSQNPRHKITKRGQNVTFRCDPISEHNRLYWYRQTLGQGPEFLTYFQNEAQLEKSRLLSDRFSAERPKGSFSTLEIQRTEQGDSAMYLCASSSTVSQPQHFGDGTRLSIL.

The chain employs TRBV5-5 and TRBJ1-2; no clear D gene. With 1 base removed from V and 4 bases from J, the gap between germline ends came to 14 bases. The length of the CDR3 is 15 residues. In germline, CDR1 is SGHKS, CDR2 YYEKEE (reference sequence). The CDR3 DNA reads TGTGCCAGCAGCTTGCGGGGTTGGGATCGCTATGGCTACACCTTC. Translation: CASSLRGWDRYGYTF.

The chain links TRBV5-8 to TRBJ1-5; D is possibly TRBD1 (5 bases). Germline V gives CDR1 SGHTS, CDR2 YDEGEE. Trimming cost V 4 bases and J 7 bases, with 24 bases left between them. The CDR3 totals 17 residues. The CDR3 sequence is CASSPGVQVYWGQPQHF. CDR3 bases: TGTGCCAGCAGCCCTGGGGTACAGGTGTATTGGGGACAGCCCCAGCATTTT.

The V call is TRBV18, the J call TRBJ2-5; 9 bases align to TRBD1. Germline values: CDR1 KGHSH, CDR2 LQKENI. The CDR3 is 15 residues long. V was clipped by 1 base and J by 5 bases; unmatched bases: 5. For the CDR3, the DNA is TGTGCCAGCTCACCACGGGGACAGGGCTGGGAGACCCAGTACTTC. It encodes CASSPRGQGWETQYF.

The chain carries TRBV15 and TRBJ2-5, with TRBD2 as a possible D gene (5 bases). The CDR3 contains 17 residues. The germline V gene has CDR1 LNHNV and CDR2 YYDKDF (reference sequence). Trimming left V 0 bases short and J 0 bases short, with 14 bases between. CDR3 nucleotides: TGTGCCACCAGCAGAGATAAGGGCCCGGGGTACCAAGAGACCCAGTACTTC. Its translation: CATSRDKGPGYQETQYF.

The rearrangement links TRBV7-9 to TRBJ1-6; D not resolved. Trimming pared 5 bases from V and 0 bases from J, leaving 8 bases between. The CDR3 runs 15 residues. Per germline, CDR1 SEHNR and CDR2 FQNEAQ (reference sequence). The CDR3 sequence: CASSPPSSYNSPLHF. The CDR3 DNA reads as TGTGCCAGCAGCCCCCCGAGCTCCTATAATTCACCCCTCCACTTT.

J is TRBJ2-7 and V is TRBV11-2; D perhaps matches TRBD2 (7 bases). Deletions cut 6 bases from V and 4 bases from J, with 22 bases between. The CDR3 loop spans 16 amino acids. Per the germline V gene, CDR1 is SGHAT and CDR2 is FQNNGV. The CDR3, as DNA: TGTGCCAGCAGAAAAAGGGGCGGGGGCAAGCTTTACGAGCAGTACTTC. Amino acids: CASRKRGGGKLYEQYF.

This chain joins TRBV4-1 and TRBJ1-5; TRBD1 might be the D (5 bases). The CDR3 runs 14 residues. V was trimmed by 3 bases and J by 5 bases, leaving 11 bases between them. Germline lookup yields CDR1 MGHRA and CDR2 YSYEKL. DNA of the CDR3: TGCGCCAGCAGCCATGGGGGGGTGGATCAGCCCCAGCATTTT. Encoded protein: CASSHGGVDQPQHF.

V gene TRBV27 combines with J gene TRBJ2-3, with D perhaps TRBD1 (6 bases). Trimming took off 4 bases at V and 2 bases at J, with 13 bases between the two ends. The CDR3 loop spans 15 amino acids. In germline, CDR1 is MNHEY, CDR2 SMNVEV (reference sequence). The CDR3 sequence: CASSSDRILTDTQYF. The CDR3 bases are TGTGCCAGCAGTTCAGACAGGATTCTCACAGATACGCAGTATTTT.

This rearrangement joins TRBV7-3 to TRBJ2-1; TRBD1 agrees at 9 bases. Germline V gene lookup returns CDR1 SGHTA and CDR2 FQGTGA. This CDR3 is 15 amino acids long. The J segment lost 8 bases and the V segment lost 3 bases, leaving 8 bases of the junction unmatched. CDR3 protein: CASSFRTGAGHEQFF. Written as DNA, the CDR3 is TGTGCCAGCAGCTTCCGGACAGGGGCCGGGCATGAGCAGTTCTTC.